The 17 T cell receptor beta chains below were found in one sample sequenced in a study of Ad26.COV2.S vaccination and SARS-CoV-2 variants. The treatment was: some 20 received Ad26.COV2.S at low or high dose, single or two shots; several received placebo; per-sample allocation not given. Samples were taken on day 63 after the first vaccine or placebo injection. Using immunoSEQ multiplex PCR, the repertoire was profiled, and TCRdb retains in-frame clones only, with some absent. The sample yields hundreds of thousands of clones, around 89% seen once. The sequences come from peripheral blood, collected in a trial of Ad26.COV2.S vaccine versus placebo. The origin of the receptors is a person aged 18-65 years who received the Ad26.COV2.S COVID-19 vaccine or a placebo.

V and J are TRBV6-5 and TRBJ2-7, with D possibly being TRBD2 (5 bases). The ends were cut back, 3 bases at V and 3 bases at J, with 12 bases in the middle. This CDR3 is 14 amino acids long. Germline CDR1 MNHEY, CDR2 SVGAGI. This CDR3 reads CASSYRESGYEQYF. The DNA for the CDR3 is TGTGCCAGCAGTTATCGGGAAAGTGGCTACGAGCAGTACTTC.

The chain uses TRBV27 and TRBJ1-1, with D perhaps TRBD1 (6 bases). Germline V lookup: CDR1 MNHEY, CDR2 SMNVEV (reference sequence). The V and J ends lost 5 bases and 7 bases respectively, with 17 bases between them. The CDR3 extends over 14 amino acids. CDR3 DNA sequence: TGTGCCAGCAGTGACGCCCGGGGGGCCAGTGAAGCTTTCTTT. As protein: CASSDARGASEAFF.

The chain carries TRBV6-5 and TRBJ1-4, with D perhaps matching TRBD1 (6 bases). CDR1 and CDR2 from the germline V gene are MNHEY and SVGAGI. V dropped 5 bases and J dropped 3 bases, with 13 bases sitting between them. The CDR3 has 15 amino acids. In nucleotides, the CDR3 is TGTGCCAGCAGTCGTTCGACAGGCCCTAATGAAAAACTGTTTTTT. It codes for CASSRSTGPNEKLFF.

The chain recombines TRBV24-1 with TRBJ1-4, with D possibly being TRBD1 (5 bases). Trimming stripped 7 bases from V and 0 bases from J, with 17 bases between. In germline, CDR1 is KGHDR, CDR2 SFDVKD. This CDR3 is 17 amino acids long. The CDR3 DNA sequence: TGTGCCACCAGGTGCAGGGCCGCTGGGGCAACTAATGAAAAACTGTTTTTT. It codes for CATRCRAAGATNEKLFF.

V usage is TRBV7-8 and J usage is TRBJ1-1; the match to TRBD1 covers 7 bases. J lost 2 bases, V lost 4 bases, and 10 bases had no gene match. CDR1 and CDR2 from the germline V gene are SGHVS and FQNEAQ. The CDR3 has 16 amino acids. The CDR3 sequence is CASSSQPGTANTEAFF. CDR3 DNA: TGTGCCAGCAGCTCTCAGCCCGGGACAGCCAACACTGAAGCTTTCTTT.

This chain links TRBV6-5 with TRBJ2-7, with TRBD1 matching over 9 bases. Germline assignment: CDR1 MNHEY and CDR2 SVGAGI. The ends lost 6 bases at V and 2 bases at J; junction bases unmatched: 8. This CDR3 spans 15 amino acids. DNA of the CDR3: TGTGCCAGCAGGGCCCGGGACAGGGCGACCTACGAGCAGTACTTC. Protein: CASRARDRATYEQYF.

In nucleotides, the CDR3 is TGCGCCAGCAGCCGGACACATCTAAGCGAGCAGTACTTC. Protein product: CASSRTHLSEQYF. The chain carries TRBV5-1 and TRBJ2-7; possibly TRBD1 for D (5 bases). Germline loops: CDR1 SGHRS, CDR2 YFSETQ. V was shortened by 4 bases and J by 6 bases, with 14 bases between the two germline ends. The CDR3 runs to 13 residues.

This chain joins TRBV4-2 and TRBJ2-7; a weak D match, TRBD2 (8 bases). Trimming removed 5 bases from V and 2 bases from J, with 16 bases in between. The germline gives CDR1 LGHNA, CDR2 YNFKEQ. The CDR3 runs 15 residues. CDR3 sequence reads: CASSTGGDSTYEQYF. CDR3 in DNA: TGTGCCAGCAGCACCGGGGGGGACAGCACCTACGAGCAGTACTTC.

CDR3 residues: CASSLVNTIYF. The CDR3 nucleotides are TGTGCCAGCAGCTTGGTAAACACCATATATTTT. The V call is TRBV5-6, the J call TRBJ1-3; no clear D. The CDR3 is made up of 11 amino acids. Germline V CDR1 and CDR2: SGHDT, YYEEEE. V lost 0 bases to trimming and J lost 6 bases, with 1 base between them.

V is TRBV11-2 and J is TRBJ2-7; 9 nucleotides line up with TRBD2. The V gene end was trimmed by 1 base and the J gene end by 2 bases; junction bases not matched to a gene: 0. Germline V gene sequence: CDR1 SGHAT, CDR2 FQNNGV. The CDR3 covers 14 residues. The CDR3 spells CASSLVAGAYEQYF. CDR3 bases: TGTGCCAGCAGCTTAGTAGCGGGAGCCTACGAGCAGTACTTC. The full variable domain, in which reference TRBV11-2 and TRBJ2-7 provide the parts outside the CDR3, is EAGVAQSPRYKIIEKRQSVAFWCNPISGHATLYWYQQILGQGPKLLIQFQNNGVVDDSQLPKDRFSAERLKGVDSTLKIQPAKLEDSAVYLCASSLVAGAYEQYFGPGTRLTVT.

A word on this clone: Other nucleotide sequences in the sample specify the same CDR3. This chain joins TRBV30 and TRBJ2-5; possibly TRBD1 or TRBD2 for D (7 bases each). The CDR3 has 14 amino acids. Trimming removed 1 base from V and 5 bases from J, with 14 bases in between. CDR1 and CDR2 (germline): GTSNPN, SVGIG (reference sequence). The CDR3 sequence is CAWSGRGRGETQYF. The CDR3 nucleotides are TGTGCCTGGAGTGGTAGGGGGCGGGGGGAGACCCAGTACTTC.

The chain uses TRBV7-2 and TRBJ2-5, with 11 bases identical to TRBD2. The germline CDR1 and CDR2 sequences are SGHTA and FQGNSA. V lost 5 bases to trimming and J lost 5 bases; unmatched junction nucleotides: 7. The CDR3 loop spans 15 amino acids. CDR3 protein: CASSSSGGVVETQYF. The CDR3 nucleotides are TGTGCCAGCAGCAGTAGCGGGGGGGTTGTTGAGACCCAGTACTTC. Using reference TRBV7-2 and TRBJ2-5 for the parts outside the CDR3, the full variable domain is GAGVSQSPSNKVTEKGKDVELRCDPISGHTALYWYRQSLGQGLEFLIYFQGNSAPDKSGLPSDRFSAERTGGSVSTLTIQRTQQEDSAVYLCASSSSGGVVETQYFGPGTRLLVL.

The chain uses TRBV15 and TRBJ2-3; possibly TRBD2 for D (6 bases). V was trimmed by 0 bases and J by 1 base, leaving 8 bases between them. This CDR3 has 15 amino acids. Germline CDR1 is LNHNV and CDR2 is YYDKDF (reference sequence). The CDR3 is CATSRDREGTDTQYF. CDR3 nucleotides: TGTGCCACCAGCAGAGACAGGGAGGGCACAGATACGCAGTATTTT.

This clone showed up just once. The chain combines TRBV5-1 with TRBJ1-4; 9 positions match TRBD1. In germline, CDR1 is SGHRS, CDR2 YFSETQ. The CDR3 contains 16 residues. V lost 0 bases to trimming and J lost 7 bases; unmatched junction nucleotides: 7. DNA for the CDR3: TGCGCCAGCAGCTTGGGGAACAGGGGGCGTTTTGAAAAACTGTTTTTT. Translating gives CASSLGNRGRFEKLFF.

The chain recombines TRBV10-3 with TRBJ2-5; 7 bases line up with TRBD2. There are 17 residues in the CDR3. Germline CDR1 and CDR2: ENHRY and SYGVKD. Unmatched junction bases numbered 16, after V lost 4 bases and J lost 5 bases. This chain's CDR3 is CAISVGGVAGVGETQYF. The CDR3 DNA follows: TGTGCCATCAGTGTAGGAGGTGTTGCGGGAGTCGGGGAGACCCAGTACTTC.

CDR3 nucleotide sequence: TGTGCCAGCAGCTTGAACGCCTTGTCAGATACGCAGTATTTT. Encoded protein: CASSLNALSDTQYF. The chain employs TRBV7-8 and TRBJ2-3; D is uncertain. The V end lost 3 bases, the J end lost 4 bases, and 11 bases lay between the germline ends. Looked up from germline, CDR1 is SGHVS and CDR2 is FQNEAQ. The CDR3 sequence is 14 residues long.

J is TRBJ1-4 and V is TRBV7-2; D gene unclear. This CDR3 comprises 15 residues. The germline CDR1 and CDR2 sequences are SGHTA and FQGNSA. Trimming cost V 2 bases and J 8 bases, with 15 bases left between them. In DNA form, the CDR3 reads TGTGCCAGCAGCTTAACTTGGGCAGCGTCGGAAAAACTGTTTTTT. It encodes CASSLTWAASEKLFF.